The 26 T cell receptor beta chains listed next were all sequenced from one sample in a study of cytomegalovirus exposure and HLA in healthy donors. Primers included in the PCR were 60 Vbeta and 13 Jbeta primers. Libraries were prepared by immunoSEQ multiplex PCR; TCRdb keeps only in-frame clonotypes and omits some of them. The sample's table shows approximately 80,000 clones. The sample was PBMCs. The receptor set was obtained from a young woman in good health and CMV-seronegative.

The chain joins TRBV4-1 to TRBJ1-4, with TRBD1 identical over 10 bases. The CDR3 is made up of 15 amino acids. Germline-derived CDR1 and CDR2 are MGHRA and YSYEKL. Unmatched junction bases numbered 2, after V lost 1 base and J lost 6 bases. This chain's CDR3 is CASSQVGTGDEKLFF. CDR3 DNA sequence: TGCGCCAGCAGCCAAGTCGGGACAGGGGATGAAAAACTGTTTTTT.

The chain couples TRBV9 to TRBJ1-5; D ambiguous. The germline gives CDR1 SGDLS, CDR2 YYNGEE. This CDR3 comprises 14 residues. V shed 3 bases and J shed 0 bases, with 7 bases lying between them. The CDR3 nucleotides read TGTGCCAGCAGCGCAACAGATAGCAATCAGCCCCAGCATTTT. It specifies CASSATDSNQPQHF.

The V gene is TRBV28, the J gene TRBJ2-4, with 9 bases identical to TRBD1. V trimming: 5 bases; J trimming: 7 bases; junction bases outside the gene matches: 9. Germline V gene data show CDR1 as MDHEN and CDR2 as SYDVKM. The CDR3 covers 15 residues. This chain's CDR3 is CASSGPGQGGNIQYF. For the CDR3, the DNA is TGTGCCAGCAGTGGCCCGGGACAGGGTGGGAACATTCAGTACTTC.

The chain has TRBV7-2 and TRBJ2-3; 11 nucleotides agree with TRBD2. The CDR3 spans 15 residues. Trimming at V came to 5 bases and at J to 5 bases, leaving 6 bases not matched to a gene. Germline values: CDR1 SGHTA, CDR2 FQGNSA. Here the CDR3 reads CASSVSGGAVDTQYF. CDR3 in DNA: TGTGCCAGCAGCGTTAGCGGGGGGGCGGTAGATACGCAGTATTTT. The variable domain in full, completed from reference TRBV7-2 and TRBJ2-3, reads GAGVSQSPSNKVTEKGKDVELRCDPISGHTALYWYRQSLGQGLEFLIYFQGNSAPDKSGLPSDRFSAERTGGSVSTLTIQRTQQEDSAVYLCASSVSGGAVDTQYFGPGTRLTVL.

The chain employs TRBV5-1 and TRBJ2-4, with 9 nucleotides matching TRBD2. The V gene's germline CDR1 is SGHRS and CDR2 YFSETQ. The CDR3 contains 15 residues. Losses at the gene ends were 0 bases for V and 6 bases for J; bases not matched to a gene: 4. The CDR3 coding sequence is TGCGCCAGCAGCTTGGGTAGCGGGAGTATAAACATTCAGTACTTC. Amino acids: CASSLGSGSINIQYF.

The CDR3 DNA reads as TGTGCCTGCTCCAATAGGGGCACGGGCACTGAAGCTTTCTTT. It is translated as CACSNRGTGTEAFF. The rearrangement joins TRBV30 to TRBJ1-1; D might be TRBD1 (5 bases). The germline V gene has CDR1 GTSNPN and CDR2 SVGIG (reference sequence). Trimming removed 6 bases from V and 4 bases from J, with 18 bases in between. This CDR3 has 14 residues.

The V gene is TRBV4-1, the J gene TRBJ2-7; possibly TRBD2 for D (6 bases). There are 19 residues in the CDR3. Germline CDR1 is MGHRA and CDR2 is YSYEKL. V was pared by 2 bases and J by 5 bases, with 28 bases between. CDR3 protein: CASSQFTREDRVGFHEQYF. CDR3 in DNA: TGCGCCAGCAGCCAATTCACCAGGGAGGACCGAGTTGGTTTCCACGAGCAGTACTTC.

This rearrangement joins TRBV2 to TRBJ1-1; TRBD1 matches 7 bases. CDR3 length: 15 residues. The J segment lost 1 base and the V segment lost 5 bases, leaving 7 bases of the junction unmatched. The germline gives CDR1 SNHLY, CDR2 FYNNEI. The CDR3 region is CASSPQGLGNTEAFF. CDR3 bases: TGTGCCAGCAGTCCACAGGGGCTGGGGAACACTGAAGCTTTCTTT.

The V and J genes are TRBV7-6 and TRBJ1-1; 10 bases line up with TRBD1. V shed 5 bases and J 7 bases; nucleotides not matched to a gene: 7. CDR1 SGHVS and CDR2 FNYEAQ come from the germline V gene. CDR3 size: 14 residues. The CDR3 is CASSPRQGAVEAFF. CDR3 sequence (DNA): TGTGCCAGCAGCCCGCGACAGGGGGCGGTTGAAGCTTTCTTT.

The chain is built from TRBV4-1 and TRBJ1-1; TRBD1 might be the D (5 bases). This CDR3 comprises 15 residues. V gave up 5 bases and J gave up 1 base, with 14 bases separating them. Germline loops: CDR1 MGHRA, CDR2 YSYEKL. The CDR3 loop is CASSLGGSPNTEAFF. For the CDR3, the DNA is TGCGCCAGCAGCTTGGGGGGATCTCCGAACACTGAAGCTTTCTTT.

The gene calls are TRBV7-7 and TRBJ2-5, with TRBD2 matching 7 bases. The germline V gene has CDR1 SSHAT and CDR2 FNYEAQ (reference sequence). With 8 bases clipped from V and 3 bases from J, the junction kept 9 bases outside the gene matches. The CDR3 is made up of 14 amino acids. For the CDR3, the DNA is TGTGCCAGCCCCACCGGGCTAGCGGAAGAGACCCAGTACTTC. Translating gives CASPTGLAEETQYF.

This chain connects TRBV19 to TRBJ1-1; the match to TRBD1 covers 10 bases. CDR1 is LNHDA, CDR2 SQIVND, per germline (reference sequence). Germline trimming cut 4 bases from V and 5 bases from J; bases unmatched to any gene: 10. CDR3 length equals 16 residues. This CDR3 is CASSTRTGGTGTEAFF. The CDR3 DNA follows: TGTGCCAGTAGTACCAGGACAGGGGGTACGGGAACTGAAGCTTTCTTT.

This chain joins TRBV11-2 and TRBJ1-6; D might be TRBD1 (6 bases). The CDR3 length is 16 residues. Germline V gives CDR1 SGHAT, CDR2 FQNNGV. Trimming took off 5 bases at V and 4 bases at J, with 15 bases between the two ends. In nucleotides, the CDR3 is TGTGCCAGCAGCCCGCTTCGACAGGCTTATAATTCACCCCTCCACTTT. Its protein product is CASSPLRQAYNSPLHF. Combining the CDR3 with reference TRBV11-2 and TRBJ1-6 gives the whole variable domain EAGVAQSPRYKIIEKRQSVAFWCNPISGHATLYWYQQILGQGPKLLIQFQNNGVVDDSQLPKDRFSAERLKGVDSTLKIQPAKLEDSAVYLCASSPLRQAYNSPLHFGNGTRLTVT.

The V gene is TRBV7-9, the J gene TRBJ2-7; D is unclear. The V gene's germline CDR1 is SEHNR and CDR2 FQNEAQ (reference sequence). CDR3 length: 13 residues. The ends were cut back, 3 bases at V and 2 bases at J, with 8 bases in the middle. This chain's CDR3 is CASSLAVAYEQYF. CDR3 nucleotide sequence: TGTGCCAGCAGCTTGGCGGTTGCCTACGAGCAGTACTTC.

The gene calls are TRBV6-1 and TRBJ1-2, with D possibly being TRBD1 (5 bases). The CDR3 sequence is 13 residues long. Germline V lookup: CDR1 MNHNS, CDR2 SASEGT. V lost 4 bases and J lost 6, with 12 bases in between. The CDR3 region has the DNA TGTGCCAGCAGTGCCCCCGGGGGAGATGGCTACACCTTC. Amino acids: CASSAPGGDGYTF.

The chain joins TRBV5-4 to TRBJ1-3, with TRBD1 matching over 7 bases. V lost 4 bases to trimming and J lost 8 bases; unmatched junction nucleotides: 6. Germline V CDR1 and CDR2: SGHNT, YYREEE (reference sequence). This CDR3 is 13 amino acids long. This chain's CDR3 is CASSRQGVDTIYF. CDR3 coding DNA: TGTGCCAGCAGCCGACAGGGTGTGGACACCATATATTTT. Complete variable domain (other parts from reference TRBV5-4 and TRBJ1-3): ETGVTQSPTHLIKTRGQQVTLRCSSQSGHNTVSWYQQALGQGPQFIFQYYREEENGRGNFPPRFSGLQFPNYSSELNVNALELDDSALYLCASSRQGVDTIYFGEGSWLTVV.

The gene calls are TRBV19 and TRBJ1-5; 8 nucleotides line up with TRBD1. V lost 4 bases and J lost 4; bases outside the gene matches: 9. The germline gives CDR1 LNHDA, CDR2 SQIVND (reference sequence). This CDR3 is 16 amino acids long. The CDR3 sequence: CASSRKQGDPNQPQHF. As DNA, the CDR3 is TGTGCCAGTAGTAGGAAACAGGGGGACCCAAATCAGCCCCAGCATTTT.

The rearrangement joins TRBV25-1 to TRBJ2-2, with D possibly TRBD1 on 6 matching bases. The germline V gene has CDR1 MGHDK and CDR2 SYGVNS. Between the trimmed V and J ends, which lost 4 bases and 1 base, there was a span of 13 bases. The CDR3 totals 16 residues. The CDR3 DNA is TGTGCCAGCAGTGCCCCCCCGGGACAGAACACCGGGGAGCTGTTTTTT. Translating gives CASSAPPGQNTGELFF.

With regard to this clone: In the same sample, other DNA sequences code for this CDR3. This chain uses TRBV29-1 with TRBJ1-1; tentative D call: TRBD1 (5 bases). This CDR3 contains 13 residues. Germline V gene data show CDR1 as SQVTM and CDR2 as ANQGSEA. V was pared by 1 base and J by 4 bases, with 10 bases between. The CDR3 loop is CSVEAAGITEAFF. The DNA for the CDR3 is TGCAGCGTTGAAGCGGCAGGGATCACTGAAGCTTTCTTT.

The V and J genes are TRBV6-4 and TRBJ1-5, with 9 bases lining up with TRBD1. J gave up 4 bases and V 3 bases, and 1 base lay outside the gene matches. The CDR3 spans 14 residues. Germline-derived CDR1 and CDR2 are MRHNA and SNTAGT. The DNA for the CDR3 is TGTGCCAGCAGTGAGGGGACAGGGAATCAGCCCCAGCATTTT. Amino acid sequence: CASSEGTGNQPQHF.

This chain links TRBV5-5 with TRBJ1-2; D is possibly TRBD1 (5 bases). Germline V lookup: CDR1 SGHKS, CDR2 YYEKEE (reference sequence). The CDR3 loop spans 16 amino acids. V lost 4 bases and J lost 8, with 24 bases in between. The CDR3 sequence: CASSHLDGLSGDGYTF. The CDR3 bases are TGTGCCAGCAGCCATCTCGACGGCCTATCGGGGGACGGCTACACCTTC.

The V call is TRBV2, the J call TRBJ2-3; TRBD2 might be the D (7 bases). This CDR3 is 16 amino acids long. Trimming removed 3 bases from V and 7 bases from J, with 20 bases in between. Germline V CDR1 and CDR2: SNHLY, FYNNEI. The CDR3 sequence is CASSDSRAGAQNTQYF. The CDR3 bases are TGTGCCAGCAGTGATAGTAGGGCGGGGGCTCAGAATACGCAGTATTTT.

The CDR3 DNA sequence: TGTGCCAGCACCCAGGGGTGGGGCACACGGGAAACTGAAGCTTTCTTT. It encodes CASTQGWGTRETEAFF. V gene TRBV6-6 combines with J gene TRBJ1-1; D may be TRBD1 (6 bases). There are 16 residues in the CDR3. V shed 7 bases and J shed 5 bases, with 23 bases lying between them. The germline CDR1 and CDR2 sequences are MNHNY and SVGAGI (reference sequence).

CDR3 bases: TGCAGCGTTGCCGCTAGCGGGGAAACAGATACGCAGTATTTT. The encoded protein is CSVAASGETDTQYF. The J gene is TRBJ2-3, the V gene TRBV29-1; TRBD2 matches 9 bases. The J segment lost 3 bases and the V segment lost 4 bases, leaving 5 bases of the junction unmatched. The CDR3 sequence is 14 residues long. Germline V gene lookup returns CDR1 SQVTM and CDR2 ANQGSEA.

The chain has TRBV6-1 and TRBJ2-7, with TRBD2 matching 14 bases. The germline CDR1 and CDR2 sequences are MNHNS and SASEGT. The CDR3 totals 14 residues. The ends lost 7 bases at V and 7 bases at J; junction bases unmatched: 6. The CDR3 DNA reads TGTGCCAGCACTCGACTAGCGGGGGGGCTGGAGCAGTACTTC. It specifies CASTRLAGGLEQYF.

The chain couples TRBV2 to TRBJ2-5; 9 nucleotides match TRBD2. Unmatched junction bases numbered 13, after V lost 6 bases and J lost 5 bases. The CDR3 extends over 16 amino acids. Per germline, CDR1 SNHLY and CDR2 FYNNEI. The CDR3 coding sequence is TGTGCCAGCAGATTGGGGGGGACTAGCCGGCTGGAGACCCAGTACTTC. It specifies CASRLGGTSRLETQYF.